The 26 T cell receptor beta chains reported below all come from one sample, sequenced in a study of CD8 T cells in Susac syndrome. Random-hexamer reverse transcription was applied to roughly 0.45 to 1 ug RNA. TCRdb independently ran MiXCR on the immunoSEQ multiplex PCR reads; one entry per CDR3 protein. The data show 95,000 to 150,000 distinct CDR3 sequences, 96% seen once. What was sequenced was CD4+ T cells from PBMCs. The source of these receptors is a human donor with Susac syndrome.

This clonotype was counted a single time. The CDR3 reads CASSQARLAQETQYF. The CDR3 region has the DNA TGTGCCAGCAGCCAAGCCCGACTAGCCCAAGAGACCCAGTACTTC. The chain links TRBV3-1 to TRBJ2-5, with 7 bases fitting TRBD2. V lost 1 base to trimming and J lost 1 base; unmatched junction nucleotides: 3. The CDR3 extends over 15 amino acids. The germline V gene has CDR1 LGHDT and CDR2 YNNKEL (reference sequence).

V is TRBV5-8 and J is TRBJ2-7; D not certain. The V and J ends lost 2 bases and 5 bases respectively, with 2 bases between them. Germline V CDR1 and CDR2: SGHTS, YDEGEE. This CDR3 comprises 10 residues. Here the CDR3 DNA reads TGTGCCAGCAGCTTCAACGAGCAGTACTTC. It codes for CASSFNEQYF.

The genes are TRBV7-2 and TRBJ2-3; 10 positions agree with TRBD2. The CDR3 loop spans 17 amino acids. With 3 bases clipped from V and 4 bases from J, the junction kept 10 bases outside the gene matches. Looked up from germline, CDR1 is SGHTA and CDR2 is FQGNSA. CDR3 residues: CASSLSASGSYPDTQYF. CDR3 DNA sequence: TGTGCCAGCAGCTTGTCGGCTAGCGGGAGCTACCCAGATACGCAGTATTTT.

A single count supports this clonotype. The chain links TRBV20-1 to TRBJ1-4, with 9 bases lining up with TRBD1. Germline CDR1 reads DFQATT; CDR2 reads SNEGSKA (reference sequence). The CDR3 runs to 13 residues. Trimming removed 5 bases from V and 8 bases from J; junction bases left unmatched: 6. CDR3 nucleotides: TGCAGTGCTGGGGACAGGGTACGGGAAAAACTGTTTTTT. This encodes CSAGDRVREKLFF.

The chain employs TRBV29-1 and TRBJ1-2; D uncertain. This CDR3 is built from 11 residues. Deletions cut 4 bases from V and 1 base from J, with 4 bases between. Germline CDR1 and CDR2: SQVTM and ANQGSEA. The CDR3 loop reads CSVAVNYGYTF. CDR3 bases: TGCAGCGTTGCAGTTAACTATGGCTACACCTTC.

CDR3 sequence (DNA): TGTGCCAGCAGTTTAGTGGGGATACGGAACACTGAAGCTTTCTTT. Its protein product is CASSLVGIRNTEAFF. The V call is TRBV28, the J call TRBJ1-1; D is ambiguous. Germline V gives CDR1 MDHEN, CDR2 SYDVKM. The CDR3 totals 15 residues. V gave up 2 bases and J gave up 1 base, with 11 bases separating them.

This clonotype occurred once. The V gene is TRBV6-5, the J gene TRBJ2-7, with D tentatively TRBD1 (6 bases). The ends were cut back, 6 bases at V and 7 bases at J, with 16 bases in the middle. From germline, CDR1 is MNHEY and CDR2 SVGAGI. The CDR3 sequence is 13 residues long. CDR3 DNA: TGTGCCAGCAGGGTAACGCTAGGGGGAGAGCAGTACTTC. Its translation: CASRVTLGGEQYF.

This clonotype was observed once. The rearrangement joins TRBV18 to TRBJ2-1, with 12 positions matching TRBD2. This CDR3 has 18 residues. From germline, CDR1 is KGHSH and CDR2 LQKENI. The V and J ends lost 3 bases and 5 bases, in that order; junction bases with no gene match: 11. CDR3 residues: CASSPRTSGNGGDNEQFF. The CDR3 DNA reads as TGTGCCAGCTCACCGCGGACTAGCGGGAACGGGGGAGACAATGAGCAGTTCTTC.

For the CDR3, the DNA is TGCGCCAGCAGCTTGACGGATGAGCAGTTCTTC. Amino acids: CASSLTDEQFF. This chain joins TRBV5-1 and TRBJ2-1; the D is unclear. The CDR3 contains 11 residues. Germline loops: CDR1 SGHRS, CDR2 YFSETQ. The V gene lost 1 base and the J gene lost 8 bases, with 4 bases spanning the gap.

The rearrangement joins TRBV25-1 to TRBJ1-1; D perhaps matches TRBD1 (6 bases). V shed 4 bases and J shed 11 bases, with 17 bases lying between them. CDR3 size: 13 residues. Per germline, CDR1 MGHDK and CDR2 SYGVNS. The CDR3 nucleotides are TGTGCCAGCAGTGCTGGACAGTCCTCCGGGGCTTTCTTT. Amino acid sequence: CASSAGQSSGAFF.

The chain links TRBV28 to TRBJ2-5; D not certain. CDR1 MDHEN and CDR2 SYDVKM come from the germline V gene. The CDR3 is 13 residues long. V shed 7 bases and J shed 5 bases, with 14 bases lying between them. CDR3 in amino acids: CASTSPGWETQYF. The CDR3 DNA reads as TGTGCCAGCACCTCCCCCGGTTGGGAGACCCAGTACTTC.

The chain is built from TRBV2 and TRBJ1-1; TRBD1 matches at 8 bases. Germline CDR1 is SNHLY and CDR2 is FYNNEI. The ends lost 7 bases at V and 3 bases at J; junction bases unmatched: 7. The CDR3 contains 14 residues. DNA of the CDR3: TGTGCCAGCACCGGGACAGGAGGGTACACTGAAGCTTTCTTT. This encodes CASTGTGGYTEAFF.

This chain connects TRBV30 to TRBJ2-1; D is undetermined. This CDR3 is 13 amino acids long. The germline V and J ends were trimmed by 6 bases and 2 bases, with 11 bases remaining between them. Germline CDR1 is GTSNPN and CDR2 is SVGIG (reference sequence). The CDR3 loop reads CACAWDAYNEQFF. As DNA, the CDR3 is TGTGCCTGCGCTTGGGATGCCTACAATGAGCAGTTCTTC. The complete variable domain, with remaining parts taken from reference TRBV30 and TRBJ2-1, reads SQTIHQWPATLVQPVGSPLSLECTVEGTSNPNLYWYRQAAGRGLQLLFYSVGIGQISSEVPQNLSASRPQDRQFILSSKKLLLSDSGFYLCACAWDAYNEQFFGPGTRLTVL.

This chain's CDR3 is CAGGTDSNQPQHF. The DNA for the CDR3 is TGTGCCGGGGGGACGGATAGCAATCAGCCCCAGCATTTT. The chain uses TRBV28 and TRBJ1-5; the D gene is possibly TRBD1 (5 bases). The CDR3 is 13 residues long. Trimming cost V 11 bases and J 0 bases, with 11 bases left between them. Germline lookup yields CDR1 MDHEN and CDR2 SYDVKM.

The chain joins TRBV19 to TRBJ1-5; no reliable D call. Germline V gene data show CDR1 as LNHDA and CDR2 as SQIVND (reference sequence). The CDR3 has 13 amino acids. The germline V and J ends were trimmed by 4 bases and 5 bases, with 9 bases remaining between them. Written as DNA, the CDR3 is TGTGCCAGTAGTAAAGGACTAGATCAGCCCCAGCATTTT. This sequence encodes CASSKGLDQPQHF.

The chain couples TRBV7-3 to TRBJ2-2, with D tentatively TRBD2 (6 bases). The CDR3 is 15 amino acids. Germline CDR1 SGHTA, CDR2 FQGTGA. Trimming removed 5 bases at V and 4 bases at J, with 14 bases between. In nucleotides, the CDR3 is TGTGCCAGCAGCCCCCAAACTAGCCGCACCGGGGAGCTGTTTTTT. Protein product: CASSPQTSRTGELFF.

This clonotype was recorded once. This chain uses TRBV6-2 or TRBV6-3 with TRBJ1-1; D not resolved. This CDR3 region has 12 residues. CDR1 is MNHEY, CDR2 SVGEGT, per germline. Trimming cost V 2 bases and J 6 bases, with 7 bases left between them. DNA for the CDR3: TGTGCCAGCAGTTACGAAGTCGCTGAAGCTTTCTTT. Translation: CASSYEVAEAFF.

The chain carries TRBV2 and TRBJ2-7; TRBD1 matches 12 bases. Per the germline V gene, CDR1 is SNHLY and CDR2 is FYNNEI. V dropped 10 bases and J dropped 7; count of bases not matched to a gene: 11. CDR3 size: 14 residues. CDR3 nucleotide sequence: TGTGCCACCGAACCGGGACAGGGGGCGCAAGAGCAGTACTTC. The encoded protein is CATEPGQGAQEQYF.

This clonotype has a single count. The rearrangement uses TRBV6-5 and TRBJ2-7, with D possibly being TRBD2 (5 bases). This CDR3 region has 15 residues. The germline V and J ends were trimmed by 2 bases and 2 bases, with 13 bases remaining between them. Germline CDR1 reads MNHEY; CDR2 reads SVGAGI. The CDR3 spells CASSYGRGGAYEQYF. For the CDR3, the DNA is TGTGCCAGCAGTTACGGCCGGGGTGGGGCCTACGAGCAGTACTTC.

The V and J genes are TRBV7-3 and TRBJ2-5; 9 bases are shared with TRBD1. Germline V gives CDR1 SGHTA, CDR2 FQGTGA. The CDR3 has 15 residues. Trimming removed 3 bases from V and 4 bases from J; junction bases left unmatched: 6. As DNA, the CDR3 is TGTGCCAGCAGCTTGAACAGGGGGCAGCGAGAGACCCAGTACTTC. It translates to CASSLNRGQRETQYF.

The CDR3 region is CAWSVRVGTPIAKNIQYF. CDR3 DNA: TGTGCCTGGAGTGTACGAGTCGGGACACCCATAGCCAAAAACATTCAGTACTTC. The rearrangement links TRBV30 to TRBJ2-4; D possibly corresponds to TRBD1 (6 bases). The CDR3 length is 18 residues. CDR1 is GTSNPN, CDR2 SVGIG, per germline (reference sequence). With 0 bases removed from V and 0 bases from J, the gap between germline ends came to 18 bases.

The gene calls are TRBV15 and TRBJ1-2; no clear D. Germline assignment: CDR1 LNHNV and CDR2 YYDKDF (reference sequence). Trimming took off 8 bases at V and 8 bases at J, with 21 bases between the two ends. The CDR3 is 14 residues long. CDR3 sequence: CATEGGIKGDGYTF. The CDR3 coding sequence is TGTGCCACCGAGGGAGGTATCAAGGGTGACGGCTACACCTTC.

The V gene is TRBV29-1, the J gene TRBJ1-2; 7 positions agree with TRBD1. This CDR3 contains 13 residues. J gave up 3 bases and V 7 bases, and 8 bases lay outside the gene matches. Per germline, CDR1 SQVTM and CDR2 ANQGSEA. The CDR3 protein is CSATSQGDYGYTF. Here the CDR3 DNA reads TGCAGCGCCACTAGCCAGGGGGACTATGGCTACACCTTC. The full variable domain, rest sourced from reference TRBV29-1 and TRBJ1-2, is SAVISQKPSRDICQRGTSLTIQCQVDSQVTMMFWYRQQPGQSLTLIATANQGSEATYESGFVIDKFPISRPNLTFSTLTVSNMSPEDSSIYLCSATSQGDYGYTFGSGTRLTVV.

In this sample, this clonotype turned up once. The rearrangement joins TRBV4-1 to TRBJ2-7, with a weak D call TRBD2 (6 bases). Trimming shortened V by 3 bases and J by 6 bases, and 9 bases separated the two germline ends. CDR1 is MGHRA, CDR2 YSYEKL, per germline. The CDR3 runs to 12 residues. CDR3 sequence (DNA): TGCGCCAGCAGCCACGGGACTGGCGAGCAGTACTTC. Encoded protein: CASSHGTGEQYF.

V and J are TRBV20-1 and TRBJ1-1, with TRBD1 matching over 12 bases. Germline V gene lookup returns CDR1 DFQATT and CDR2 SNEGSKA (reference sequence). This CDR3 has 15 amino acids. With 5 bases clipped from V and 7 bases from J, the junction kept 11 bases outside the gene matches. The CDR3 DNA reads TGCAGTGCTGTCCCGGGACAGGGGGCTTCGGGTGAAGCTTTCTTT. Protein sequence: CSAVPGQGASGEAFF.

V gene TRBV28 combines with J gene TRBJ2-7; 13 bases agree with TRBD2. Germline-derived CDR1 and CDR2 are MDHEN and SYDVKM. The CDR3 is 15 amino acids. With 4 bases clipped from V and 5 bases from J, the junction kept 5 bases outside the gene matches. CDR3: CASSSPTSGRNEQYF. The CDR3 region has the DNA TGTGCCAGCAGTTCCCCGACTAGCGGGAGGAACGAGCAGTACTTC. The whole variable domain, filled in from reference TRBV28 and TRBJ2-7, reads DVKVTQSSRYLVKRTGEKVFLECVQDMDHENMFWYRQDPGLGLRLIYFSYDVKMKEKGDIPEGYSVSREKKERFSLILESASTNQTSMYLCASSSPTSGRNEQYFGPGTRLTVT.